This TCR beta chain was identified during a study of CD4 and CD8 cells across lung adenocarcinoma regions. TCRdb re-derived calls from the PCR reads in MiXCR, one entry per CDR3 protein. The sample records about 20,000 distinct CDR3 sequences, about half being singletons. CDR1 is MNHEY, CDR2 SMNVEV, per germline (reference sequence). V was pared by 6 bases and J by 13 bases, with 28 bases between. This CDR3 spans 16 amino acids. Sequences were obtained from CD8+ T cells from the center of a lung tumor. The sequence was collected from a female donor with lung adenocarcinoma. The CD4 and CD8 labels of this study may be unreliable. The rearrangement joins TRBV27 to TRBJ2-4; D is perhaps TRBD2 (7 bases). This CDR3 is CASSSPGTSGTNVQYF. The DNA for the CDR3 is TGTGCCAGCAGCTCTCCGGGGACGAGCGGGACAAATGTGCAGTACTTC.